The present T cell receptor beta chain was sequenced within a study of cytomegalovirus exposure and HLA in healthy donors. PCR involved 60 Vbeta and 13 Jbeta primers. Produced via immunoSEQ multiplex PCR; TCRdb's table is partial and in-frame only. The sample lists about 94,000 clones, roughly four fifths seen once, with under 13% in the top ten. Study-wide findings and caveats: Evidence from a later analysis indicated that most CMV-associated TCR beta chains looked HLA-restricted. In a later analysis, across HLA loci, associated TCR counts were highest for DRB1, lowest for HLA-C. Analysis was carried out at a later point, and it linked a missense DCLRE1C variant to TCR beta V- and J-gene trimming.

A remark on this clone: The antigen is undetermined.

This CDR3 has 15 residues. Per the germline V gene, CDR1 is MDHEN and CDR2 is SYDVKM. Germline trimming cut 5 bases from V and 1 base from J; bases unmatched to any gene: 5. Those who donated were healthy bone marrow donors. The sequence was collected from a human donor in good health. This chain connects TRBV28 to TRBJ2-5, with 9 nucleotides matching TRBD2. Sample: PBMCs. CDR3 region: CASSARTSAQETQYF. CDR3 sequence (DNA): TGTGCCAGCAGTGCCCGGACTAGCGCCCAAGAGACCCAGTACTTC.